The T cell receptor beta chain described here comes from a study of regulatory T cells in long-lasting Graves disease. Findings and caveats of the study: Possibly, accuracy suffered from the small sample size. Favoring TRBV28, TRBJ1-2 and TRBJ2-5 was a feature seen in persistent disease.

iRepertoire HTBI primers and Arm-PCR of CDR3 regions built TCR beta libraries. Under the authors' procedure: Samples jointly harbored about 63 TRBV and about 15 TRBJ segments. Using its own MiXCR run on the multiplex PCR reads, TCRdb lists one record per CDR3 protein. TCRdb's processing, not the authors', yielded these V and J calls. The data contain about 460,000 distinct CDR3 sequences, roughly 23% of them singletons. With respect to this clonotype: What it binds is not known.

Germline CDR1 MNHNS, CDR2 SASEGT. This CDR3 comprises 13 residues. V shed 3 bases and J shed 2 bases, with 7 bases lying between them. As to time point: persistent/refractory GD, antithyroid drugs over 5 years with positive TRAb. The TCR library was prepared using RNA isolated from PBMCs. Staff drew 8 to 9 milliliters of peripheral blood into EDTA tubes. The J gene is TRBJ1-2, the V gene TRBV6-1; weak D call: TRBD1 (6 bases). The material sequenced was peripheral blood mononuclear cells (PBMCs), taken when the disease was refractory, from a patient treated with antithyroid drugs. This receptor was obtained from a female donor with Graves disease. This chain's CDR3 is CASSDGQNYGYTF. In DNA form, the CDR3 reads TGTGCCAGCAGTGATGGACAGAACTATGGCTACACCTTC.